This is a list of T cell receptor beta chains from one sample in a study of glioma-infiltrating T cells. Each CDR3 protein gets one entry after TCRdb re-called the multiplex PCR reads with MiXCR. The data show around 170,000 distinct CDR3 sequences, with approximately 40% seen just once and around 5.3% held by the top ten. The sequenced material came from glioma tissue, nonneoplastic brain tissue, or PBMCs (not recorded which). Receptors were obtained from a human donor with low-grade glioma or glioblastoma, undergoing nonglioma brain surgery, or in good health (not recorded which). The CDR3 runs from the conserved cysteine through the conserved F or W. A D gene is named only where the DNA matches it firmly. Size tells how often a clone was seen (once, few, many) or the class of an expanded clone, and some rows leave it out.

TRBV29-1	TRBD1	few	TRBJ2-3	CSVAGTETDTQYF	TGCAGCGTAGCCGGGACAGAAACAGATACGCAGTATTTT
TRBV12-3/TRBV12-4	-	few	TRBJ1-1	CASIPVGVYTEAFF	TGTGCCAGCATTCCGGTGGGGGTATATACTGAAGCTTTCTTT
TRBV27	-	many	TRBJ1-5	CASSSGLNQPQHF	TGTGCCAGCAGTTCCGGGTTGAATCAGCCCCAGCATTTT
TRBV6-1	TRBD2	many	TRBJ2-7	CASSFTGTSGRRSYEQYF	TGTGCCAGCAGCTTCACCGGGACTAGCGGGAGAAGATCCTACGAGCAGTACTTC
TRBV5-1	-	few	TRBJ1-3	CASSNGANRAGNTIYF	TGCGCCAGCAGCAACGGGGCTAACAGGGCTGGAAACACCATATATTTT
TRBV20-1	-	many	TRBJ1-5	CSARAVPGGGWNQPQHF	TGCAGTGCTAGAGCTGTCCCTGGCGGAGGATGGAATCAGCCCCAGCATTTT
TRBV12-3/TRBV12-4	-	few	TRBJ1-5	CASSPPNSETLNQPQHF	TGTGCCAGCAGTCCTCCGAACAGTGAAACTCTCAATCAGCCCCAGCATTTT
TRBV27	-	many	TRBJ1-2	CASSLFRGAPHGYTF	TGTGCCAGCAGTTTATTTCGGGGGGCCCCCCATGGCTACACCTTC
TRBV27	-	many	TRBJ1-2	CASSPGRTLLYGYTF	TGTGCCAGCAGTCCAGGGCGGACCCTACTATATGGCTACACCTTC
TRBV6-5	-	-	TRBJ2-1	CASSFWTPESYEQFF	TGTGCCAGCAGTTTCTGGACGCCGGAGTCCTACGAGCAGTTCTTC
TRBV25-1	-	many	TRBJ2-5	CASRSEGAETQYF	TGTGCCAGCAGATCGGAGGGCGCAGAGACCCAGTACTTC
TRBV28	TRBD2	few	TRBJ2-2	CASRPTRLAGDHGELFF	TGTGCCAGCAGACCTACTAGACTAGCGGGAGATCACGGGGAGCTGTTTTTT
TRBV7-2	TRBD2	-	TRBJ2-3	CASSNRPGLAPDTQYF	TGTGCCAGCAGCAACAGACCGGGACTAGCCCCAGATACGCAGTATTTT
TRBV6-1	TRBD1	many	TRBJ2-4	CASSEESGTGKNIQYF	TGTGCCAGCAGTGAAGAATCCGGGACAGGCAAAAACATTCAGTACTTC
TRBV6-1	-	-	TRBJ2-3	CARGRLDTQYF	TGTGCCAGAGGGCGACTGGATACGCAGTATTTT
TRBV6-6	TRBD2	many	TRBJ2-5	CASSYLAGRETQYF	TGTGCCAGCAGTTACCTAGCGGGAAGGGAGACCCAGTACTTC
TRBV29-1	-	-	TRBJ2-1	CSVPPADQYNEQFF	TGCAGCGTACCGCCCGCTGATCAATACAATGAGCAGTTCTTC
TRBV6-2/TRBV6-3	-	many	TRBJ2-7	CASSYSIYEQYF	TGTGCCAGCAGTTACTCGATTTACGAGCAGTACTTC
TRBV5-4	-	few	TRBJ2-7	CASSLVSGNEQYF	TGTGCCAGCAGCTTGGTCTCGGGGAACGAGCAGTACTTC
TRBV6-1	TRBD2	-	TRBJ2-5	CDSSEAGGSGETKYF	TGTGACAGCAGTGAAGCGGGAGGGTCTGGGGAGACCAAGTACTTC
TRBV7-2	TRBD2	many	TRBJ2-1	CASSQLAGGREQFF	TGTGCCAGCAGCCAACTAGCGGGAGGGAGAGAGCAGTTCTTC
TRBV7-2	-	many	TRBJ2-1	CASSFINEQFF	TGTGCCAGCAGCTTTATAAATGAGCAGTTCTTC
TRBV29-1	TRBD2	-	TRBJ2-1	CSVTSVGNNEQFF	TGCAGCGTGACTAGCGTGGGGAACAATGAGCAGTTCTTC
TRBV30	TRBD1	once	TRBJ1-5	CAWSVRAGGTGNQPQHF	TGTGCCTGGAGTGTAAGAGCAGGTGGGACAGGGAACCAGCCCCAGCATTTT
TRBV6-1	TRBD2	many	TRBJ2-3	CASRKAGTSGGTDTQYF	TGTGCCAGCAGAAAGGCCGGGACTAGCGGGGGCACAGATACGCAGTATTTT
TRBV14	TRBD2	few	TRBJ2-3	CASSQGLAEYTDTQYF	TGTGCCAGCAGCCAAGGACTAGCGGAATACACAGATACGCAGTATTTT
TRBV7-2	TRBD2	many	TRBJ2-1	CASSKNSGRGTYNEQFF	TGTGCCAGCAGCAAGAACAGCGGGAGGGGCACCTACAATGAGCAGTTCTTC
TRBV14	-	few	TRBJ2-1	CASSQPTGSYNEQFF	TGTGCCAGCAGCCAACCGACTGGCTCCTACAATGAGCAGTTCTTC